These 3 T cell receptor beta chains were all obtained from the same sample, sequenced in a study of blood T cell repertoires in COVID-19. Some clones are missing from TCRdb's copy, which holds only in-frame ones; the method was immunoSEQ multiplex PCR. The profile covers around 190,000 clones, with around 80% appearing a single time and 6.5% to 7% taken by the ten largest. The specimen sequenced was peripheral blood. The source is a man aged 70-80 years with active or convalescent COVID-19.

The chain joins TRBV5-1 to TRBJ2-2, with 9 bases that match TRBD2. Trimming removed 7 bases from V and 6 bases from J; junction bases left unmatched: 13. This CDR3 is built from 16 residues. Germline V lookup: CDR1 SGHRS, CDR2 YFSETQ. In DNA form, the CDR3 reads TGCGCCAGCCGCACCGGGACTAGCATTTTCGCCGGGGAGCTGTTTTTT. Encoded protein: CASRTGTSIFAGELFF.

On this clone: The sample contains more than one DNA sequence encoding this CDR3. The chain couples TRBV18 to TRBJ1-2; 11 nucleotides line up with TRBD1. The V segment lost 2 bases and the J segment 3 bases; nucleotides outside the gene matches: 2. The CDR3 extends over 15 amino acids. Germline loops: CDR1 KGHSH, CDR2 LQKENI. This CDR3 reads CASSPGTGGDYGYTF. In DNA, the CDR3 is TGTGCCAGCTCACCAGGGACAGGGGGGGACTATGGCTACACCTTC.

The chain has TRBV2 and TRBJ2-1; tentatively, D is TRBD1 (5 bases). V gave up 1 base and J gave up 15 bases, with 19 bases separating them. This CDR3 has 14 amino acids. Germline CDR1 reads SNHLY; CDR2 reads FYNNEI. CDR3 coding DNA: TGTGCCAGCAGTGAAGGTTCAGGGTCGGCGGTTGTGTTCTTC. Amino acids: CASSEGSGSAVVFF. The full variable domain, completed using reference TRBV2 and TRBJ2-1, is EPEVTQTPSHQVTQMGQEVILRCVPISNHLYFYWYRQILGQKVEFLVSFYNNEISEKSEIFDDQFSVERPDGSNFTLKIRSTKLEDSAMYFCASSEGSGSAVVFFGPGTRLTVL.